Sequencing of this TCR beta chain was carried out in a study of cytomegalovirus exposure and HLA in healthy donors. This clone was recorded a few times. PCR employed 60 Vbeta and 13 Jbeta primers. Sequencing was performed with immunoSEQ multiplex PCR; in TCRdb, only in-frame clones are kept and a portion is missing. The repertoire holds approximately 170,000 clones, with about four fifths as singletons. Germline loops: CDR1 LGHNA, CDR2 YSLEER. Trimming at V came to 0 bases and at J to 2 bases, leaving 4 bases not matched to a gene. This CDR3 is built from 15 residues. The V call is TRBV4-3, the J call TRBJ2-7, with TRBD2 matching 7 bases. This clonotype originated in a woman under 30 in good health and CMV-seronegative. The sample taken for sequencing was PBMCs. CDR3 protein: CASSQDRRGTYEQYF. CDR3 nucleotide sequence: TGCGCCAGCAGCCAAGATCGGCGGGGGACCTACGAGCAGTACTTC.